This T cell receptor (beta chain) stems from a study of cytomegalovirus exposure and HLA in healthy donors. CDR3 size: 15 residues. The germline V and J ends were trimmed by 4 bases and 3 bases, with 15 bases remaining between them. CDR1 SEHNR and CDR2 FQNEAQ come from the germline V gene (reference sequence). PCR was performed using 60 Vbeta and 13 Jbeta primers. TCRdb's copy holds only in-frame clones and misses some; the assay was immunoSEQ multiplex PCR. Its table lists about 210,000 clones. The TCR originated in a woman in her thirties in good health and CMV-seropositive. Sequenced input: PBMCs. The J gene is TRBJ1-2, the V gene TRBV7-9, with a possible D match to TRBD1 (5 bases). For the CDR3, the DNA is TGTGCCAGCAGCTCCATCACAGCGGGGGACTATGGCTACACCTTC. Translated, it gives CASSSITAGDYGYTF.